This T cell receptor (beta chain) emerged from a study of OX40 agonist ivuxolimab in advanced cancers. At the level of the whole study: Ivuxolimab, which targeted the costimulatory receptor OX40 (CD134), was an agonistic, fully human IgG2 monoclonal antibody. Of the roughly 50 dose-escalation patients, hepatocellular carcinoma was present in around 19, melanoma in approximately 15, renal cell carcinoma in 9 and head and neck cancer in 9. In the dose-escalation cohort, 70% to 90% of patients were male, and the mean age was approximately 60 years with a range of about 23 to 79. The purpose of peripheral TCRbeta sequencing was to test whether ivuxolimab changed TCR sequence diversity and led to clonal T-cell expansion. Intravenous ivuxolimab was administered to patients every 2 weeks at six dose levels: 0.01, 0.1, 0.3, 1.5, 3 and 10 mg/kg. Patients were allowed to have had prior anti-PD-1, anti-PD-L1 or anti-CTLA-4 therapy, and 40% of the dose-escalation patients had been treated with checkpoint inhibitors. The monotherapy dose-escalation portion (N = 52 patients) of the phase I ivuxolimab trial is reported in the paper. Partial responses occurred in three dose-escalation patients, of whom one had hepatocellular carcinoma and two had cutaneous melanoma. Summary of the overall study and its limitations: Low levels of normalized T-cell clonal expansion were also seen in some nonresponding patients. Partial responders in the 0.1-3.0 mg/kg groups had among the lowest normalized peripheral clonal expansion, especially among CD8+ T cells. After ivuxolimab, expanded clones were on average more numerous among CD8+ T cells than among CD4+ T cells. Which antigens the clonally expanded peripheral T cells were specific for was not determined. At doses from 0.1 to 3.0 mg/kg, clonal expansion was seen in both CD4+ and CD8+ blood T cells between baseline and week 6.

A note on this clone: No antigen is known for it. Within one base of it there is no much larger clone, and no base qualities were kept.

For sequencing of the TCRbeta CDR3 region, genomic DNA was extracted from the sorted cells. The immunoSEQ Assay was used for sequencing of TCRbeta CDR3 regions. TCRdb re-hosts the immuneACCESS table, in-frame sequences only. Its copies lack some clones; in the studies checked, an unresolved V gene accounts for under half of them, and the cause for the rest is not known. This sample lists approximately 35,000 clones; 80% to 85% were detected once. The ten largest clones represent under 25% of the sample. The CDR3 starts with the cysteine, ends with the phenylalanine, and has 14 residues. CDR3 DNA is the only sequence kept; it has 42 bases, read in frame from the first base. Trimming at the junction amounts to 5 bases on V and 5 bases on J, and the germline ends lie 16 bases apart. CDR1 and CDR2 (SGDLS, YYNGEE) derive from the germline V gene. Patients with autoimmune disease history or receiving systemic immunosuppression were excluded from the trial. Peripheral blood for TCR sequencing was collected from all dose cohorts at baseline, on cycle 4 day 1, and on cycle 7 day 1. The samples were taken from a phase I, first-in-human, multicenter, open-label dose-escalation trial of ivuxolimab. Adults with locally advanced or metastatic melanoma, renal cell, hepatocellular, or head and neck squamous cell carcinoma were enrolled in the trial. Before TCR sequencing, CD4+ T cells and CD8+ T cells from peripheral blood were sorted into separate populations.

This receptor was identified in an adult with an advanced solid tumor such as melanoma, head and neck, liver or kidney cancer. This material consisted of CD4+ or CD8+ T cells sorted from blood, taken in a trial of the OX40 agonist ivuxolimab. The rearranged segments are TRBV9 and TRBJ2-5, with the D call perhaps TRBD1 or TRBD2, as 5 bases match in each case. The DNA is TGTGCCAGCAGTGACGCAGGGCCGGGGGAGACCCAGTACTTC. This encodes CASSDAGPGETQYF.